This T cell receptor (beta chain) was identified in a study of T cells after yellow fever vaccination. Whole-study findings and limits: The booster response re-showed most primary clones: 95% to 96% CD4, approximately 90% CD8.

Concerning this clonotype itself: The antigen is not known.

TCRdb ran MiXCR on the 5' RACE reads and lists one entry per CDR3 protein. The data show over 300,000 distinct CDR3 sequences, around 3.9% seen once. Germline V lookup: CDR1 SGHRS, CDR2 YFSETQ. The CDR3 is made up of 18 amino acids. V lost 6 bases to trimming and J lost 8 bases, with 29 bases between them. The chain links TRBV5-1 to TRBJ1-4; possibly TRBD1 for D (5 bases). Source: PBMCs, taken on the day of the yellow fever booster vaccination. The sequence was obtained from a young man who received the YFV17D yellow fever vaccine. In nucleotides, the CDR3 is TGCGCCAGCATCCCGATTTTGAGCAGGGTTGGCTTACAAGAAAAACTGTTTTTT. The encoded protein is CASIPILSRVGLQEKLFF. The complete variable domain, with remaining parts taken from reference TRBV5-1 and TRBJ1-4, reads KAGVTQTPRYLIKTRGQQVTLSCSPISGHRSVSWYQQTPGQGLQFLFEYFSETQRNKGNFPGRFSGRQFSNSRSEMNVSTLELGDSALYLCASIPILSRVGLQEKLFFGSGTQLSVL.